Below are 22 T cell receptor beta chains sequenced from a single sample in a study of OX40 agonist ivuxolimab in advanced cancers. Clones were sequenced by immunoSEQ multiplex PCR, and TCRdb holds only the in-frame ones, with some missing. The profile shows some 100,000 clones, around 91% of them singletons. Sequencing used CD4+ or CD8+ T cells sorted from blood, obtained in a trial of the OX40 agonist ivuxolimab. The source is an adult with an advanced solid tumor such as melanoma, head and neck, liver or kidney cancer.

This sequence joins TRBV19 and TRBJ1-5, with D maybe TRBD1 (5 bases). The CDR3 consists of 18 residues. V lost 1 base, J lost 0 bases, and 16 bases lay in between. Germline V gene data show CDR1 as LNHDA and CDR2 as SQIVND (reference sequence). The CDR3 reads CASSIGIWGKDSNQPQHF. CDR3 sequence (DNA): TGTGCCAGTAGTATAGGGATCTGGGGGAAGGATAGCAATCAGCCCCAGCATTTT.

The chain uses TRBV7-3 and TRBJ2-7; possible D gene TRBD1, 5 bases. The CDR3 spans 15 residues. The germline V gene encodes CDR1 SGHTA and CDR2 FQGTGA. Trimming removed 1 base at V and 5 bases at J, with 15 bases between. The chain's CDR3 is CASSLSPRAWDEQYF. CDR3 bases: TGTGCCAGCAGCTTAAGTCCCAGGGCATGGGACGAGCAGTACTTC.

The chain links TRBV6-5 to TRBJ2-7; 15 bases fit TRBD2. Losses at the gene ends were 6 bases for V and 4 bases for J; bases not matched to a gene: 4. CDR3 length equals 15 residues. The germline V gene has CDR1 MNHEY and CDR2 SVGAGI. The CDR3 DNA reads TGTGCCAGCAGCAGGACTAGCGGGAGGGGGTACGAGCAGTACTTC. Translating it yields CASSRTSGRGYEQYF.

The chain has TRBV6-5 and TRBJ2-5, with D tentatively TRBD1 (5 bases). The V gene's germline CDR1 is MNHEY and CDR2 SVGAGI. The CDR3 has 16 residues. V was pared by 0 bases and J by 4 bases, with 15 bases between. CDR3: CASSYSGQGQGETQYF. CDR3 in DNA: TGTGCCAGCAGTTACTCGGGGCAGGGCCAAGGAGAGACCCAGTACTTC.

The chain combines TRBV6-1 with TRBJ1-5; D possibly corresponds to TRBD1 (6 bases). Trimming removed 2 bases at V and 4 bases at J, with 12 bases between. Germline-derived CDR1 and CDR2 are MNHNS and SASEGT. The CDR3 contains 15 residues. The CDR3 protein is CASSETGATNQPQHF. The CDR3 nucleotides read TGTGCCAGCAGTGAAACGGGGGCGACTAATCAGCCCCAGCATTTT.

This sequence joins TRBV9 and TRBJ2-1, with TRBD2 matching over 8 bases. CDR3 size: 17 residues. Germline-derived CDR1 and CDR2 are SGDLS and YYNGEE. Trimming removed 4 bases from V and 3 bases from J; junction bases left unmatched: 12. CDR3 amino acids: CASSSREGRDVYNEQFF. CDR3 in DNA: TGTGCCAGCAGCTCTCGGGAGGGGAGGGACGTCTACAATGAGCAGTTCTTC. Looking up the rest from reference TRBV9 and TRBJ2-1 gives the full variable domain: DSGVTQTPKHLITATGQRVTLRCSPRSGDLSVYWYQQSLDQGLQFLIQYYNGEERAKGNILERFSAQQFPDLHSELNLSSLELGDSALYFCASSSREGRDVYNEQFFGPGTRLTVL.

The chain has TRBV4-3 and TRBJ1-1; no definite D call. This CDR3 region has 14 residues. V dropped 2 bases and J dropped 2 bases, with 9 bases sitting between them. Germline V gene sequence: CDR1 LGHNA, CDR2 YSLEER. The CDR3 protein is CASSQILANTEAFF. In nucleotides, the CDR3 is TGCGCCAGCAGCCAAATATTGGCTAACACTGAAGCTTTCTTT.

In its sample, this clone was seen once. The rearrangement uses TRBV7-2 and TRBJ2-2; D may correspond to TRBD1 or TRBD2 (5 bases each). Germline CDR1 is SGHTA and CDR2 is FQGNSA. Trimming removed 5 bases at V and 6 bases at J, with 13 bases between. The CDR3 contains 14 residues. The CDR3 is CASSLRLGAGELFF. The CDR3 nucleotides read TGTGCCAGCAGCCTCCGCTTGGGGGCCGGGGAGCTGTTTTTT.

About this clone itself: A read error may produce the germline difference seen at one junction end. The chain is built from TRBV2 and TRBJ2-2; D is tentatively TRBD1 or TRBD2 (6 bases each). The germline CDR1 and CDR2 sequences are SNHLY and FYNNEI. This CDR3 is 15 amino acids long. In DNA form, the CDR3 reads TGTGCCAGCAGCCGGGGGCGACCAAACACCAGGGAGCTGTTTTTT. Amino acids: CASSRGRPNTRELFF. Full variable domain (outside the CDR3, taken from reference TRBV2 and TRBJ2-2): EPEVTQTPSHQVTQMGQEVILRCVPISNHLYFYWYRQILGQKVEFLVSFYNNEISEKSEIFDDQFSVERPDGSNFTLKIRSTKLEDSAMYFCASSRGRPNTRELFFGEGSRLTVL.

This chain connects TRBV7-9 to TRBJ2-1; 11 bases map to TRBD2. The germline V gene has CDR1 SEHNR and CDR2 FQNEAQ (reference sequence). V lost 4 bases, J lost 3 bases, and 5 bases stayed unmatched. This CDR3 has 16 residues. The CDR3 reads CASSYSGRAFYNEQFF. CDR3 sequence (DNA): TGTGCCAGCAGCTATAGCGGGAGGGCCTTCTACAATGAGCAGTTCTTC.

V gene TRBV6-1 combines with J gene TRBJ1-1; D remains unclear. Germline-derived CDR1 and CDR2 are MNHNS and SASEGT. CDR3 length: 11 residues. V was shortened by 8 bases and J by 1 base, with 5 bases between the two germline ends. This CDR3 is CASQRNTEAFF. The CDR3 nucleotides are TGTGCCAGCCAGAGGAACACTGAAGCTTTCTTT.

V is TRBV7-9 and J is TRBJ1-1, with TRBD1 as a possible D gene (5 bases). The CDR3 spans 17 residues. V lost 5 bases and J lost 4, with 23 bases in between. Germline CDR1 reads SEHNR; CDR2 reads FQNEAQ (reference sequence). DNA of the CDR3: TGTGCCAGCAGCCGAGTCCCGGGACGGGGAAGCCCCACTGAAGCTTTCTTT. Translation: CASSRVPGRGSPTEAFF.

J is TRBJ2-7 and V is TRBV10-3, with D possibly matching TRBD1 (6 bases). Germline-derived CDR1 and CDR2 are ENHRY and SYGVKD. The CDR3 has 15 residues. V lost 3 bases and J lost 5, with 17 bases in between. The DNA of the CDR3 is TGTGCCATCAGTGAAGGTAGTAACAGGGAAAACGAGCAGTACTTC. Translating it yields CAISEGSNRENEQYF.

The chain couples TRBV11-2 to TRBJ2-3, with a tentative D call TRBD2 (6 bases). Trimming pared 4 bases from V and 5 bases from J, leaving 13 bases between. The CDR3 length is 14 residues. Germline CDR1 reads SGHAT; CDR2 reads FQNNGV. The CDR3 sequence is CASSYRETRDTQYF. The CDR3 DNA reads as TGTGCCAGCAGCTACCGGGAGACAAGAGATACGCAGTATTTT. The whole variable domain, remainder taken from reference TRBV11-2 and TRBJ2-3, is EAGVAQSPRYKIIEKRQSVAFWCNPISGHATLYWYQQILGQGPKLLIQFQNNGVVDDSQLPKDRFSAERLKGVDSTLKIQPAKLEDSAVYLCASSYRETRDTQYFGPGTRLTVL.

This chain uses TRBV30 with TRBJ1-5; 8 positions match TRBD1. The CDR3 contains 15 residues. Germline CDR1 reads GTSNPN; CDR2 reads SVGIG (reference sequence). In DNA form, the CDR3 reads TGTGCTTCCGGACAGGGCTCATATAGCAATCAGCCCCAGCATTTT. Amino acids: CASGQGSYSNQPQHF.

The V and J genes are TRBV11-3 and TRBJ1-1, with unresolved D. The germline V and J ends were trimmed by 1 base and 1 base, with 7 bases remaining between them. Germline assignment: CDR1 SGHNT and CDR2 YENEEA. CDR3 size: 14 residues. The CDR3 DNA follows: TGTGCCAGCAGCTTAGGTCAGCCGAACACTGAAGCTTTCTTT. Translating gives CASSLGQPNTEAFF.

The V gene is TRBV9, the J gene TRBJ2-3; no clear D. This CDR3 is 12 amino acids long. Germline CDR1 and CDR2: SGDLS and YYNGEE. V was cut by 4 bases and J by 3 bases, with 6 bases left in between. CDR3 DNA: TGTGCCAGCAGCTCTCCTACAGATACGCAGTATTTT. Translated: CASSSPTDTQYF. Drawing the rest from reference TRBV9 and TRBJ2-3, the complete variable domain is DSGVTQTPKHLITATGQRVTLRCSPRSGDLSVYWYQQSLDQGLQFLIQYYNGEERAKGNILERFSAQQFPDLHSELNLSSLELGDSALYFCASSSPTDTQYFGPGTRLTVL.

This rearrangement joins TRBV2 to TRBJ1-3; the match to TRBD1 covers 9 bases. The CDR3 totals 16 residues. V dropped 5 bases and J dropped 0; count of bases not matched to a gene: 5. CDR1 and CDR2 from the germline V gene are SNHLY and FYNNEI. The CDR3 sequence is CASSLTGGRSGNTIYF. The CDR3 coding sequence is TGTGCCAGCAGTTTGACAGGGGGACGCTCTGGAAACACCATATATTTT.

J is TRBJ2-7 and V is TRBV10-3; 10 bases line up with TRBD2. Germline V gene sequence: CDR1 ENHRY, CDR2 SYGVKD. The J segment lost 4 bases and the V segment lost 7 bases, leaving 10 bases of the junction unmatched. The CDR3 runs 15 residues. The CDR3 loop reads CAIKELQREGYEQYF. CDR3 nucleotides: TGTGCCATCAAGGAGCTACAGCGGGAGGGGTACGAGCAGTACTTC.

The gene calls are TRBV4-2 and TRBJ2-1; 9 nucleotides line up with TRBD2. With V trimmed by 7 bases and J by 9 bases, 10 bases remained unmatched. This CDR3 contains 14 residues. Germline CDR1 reads LGHNA; CDR2 reads YNFKEQ. The DNA for the CDR3 is TGTGCCAGCACCACCGGGGCTAGCGGGGCTGAGCAGTTCTTC. It specifies CASTTGASGAEQFF.

The chain has TRBV6-6 and TRBJ1-4, with D possibly TRBD1 on 5 matching bases. Trimming removed 5 bases from V and 5 bases from J, with 18 bases in between. The CDR3 runs 16 residues. Germline CDR1 is MNHNY and CDR2 is SVGAGI (reference sequence). CDR3 residues: CASSQSGDGRNEKLFF. CDR3 nucleotide sequence: TGTGCCAGCAGTCAATCCGGGGACGGGAGGAATGAAAAACTGTTTTTT.

The chain uses TRBV30 and TRBJ2-1, with D perhaps assigned TRBD1 or TRBD2 (5 bases each). The CDR3 has 14 amino acids. Germline CDR1 GTSNPN, CDR2 SVGIG (reference sequence). This chain's CDR3 is CATARGVPYNEQFF. CDR3 DNA sequence: TGTGCGACCGCCCGAGGGGTTCCCTACAATGAGCAGTTCTTC.